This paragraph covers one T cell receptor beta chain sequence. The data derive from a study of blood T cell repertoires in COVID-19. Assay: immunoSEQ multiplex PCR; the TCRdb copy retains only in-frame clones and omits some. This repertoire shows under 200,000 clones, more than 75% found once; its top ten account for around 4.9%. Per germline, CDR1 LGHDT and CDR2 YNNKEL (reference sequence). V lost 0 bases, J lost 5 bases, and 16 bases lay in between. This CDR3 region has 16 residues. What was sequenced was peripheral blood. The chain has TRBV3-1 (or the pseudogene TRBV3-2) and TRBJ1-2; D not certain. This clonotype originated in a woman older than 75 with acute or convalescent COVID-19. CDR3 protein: CASSQDQFSGRYGYTF. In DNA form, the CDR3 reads TGTGCCAGCAGCCAAGATCAGTTCTCTGGGAGATATGGCTACACCTTC.